The rows below give T cell receptor beta chains drawn from one sample of a study of Ad26.COV2.S vaccination and SARS-CoV-2 variants. Some clones are missing from TCRdb's copy, which holds only in-frame ones; the method was immunoSEQ multiplex PCR. The sample consists of about 350,000 clones, about 91% of them appearing once. Sample: peripheral blood, taken after recovery from COVID-19. Receptor source: a human donor who had recovered from COVID-19. CDR3s include the opening cysteine and the closing phenylalanine or tryptophan. A D gene is named only where the DNA matches it firmly. Clone size is given for some rows only: seen once, a few or many times, or a class if the clone is expanded.

j_call	clone_size	d_call	v_call	cdr3_aa	cdr3_nt
TRBJ2-1	NA	NA	TRBV5-6	CASSSLQQYYNEQFF	TGTGCCAGCAGCTCCCTACAGCAGTACTACAATGAGCAGTTCTTC
TRBJ2-4	NA	NA	TRBV6-1	CASSEQPGRGNQNIQYF	TGTGCCAGCAGTGAACAACCCGGAAGGGGTAACCAAAACATTCAGTACTTC
TRBJ2-2	NA	NA	TRBV3-1/TRBV3-2	CASLGVTGELFF	TGTGCCAGCCTGGGGGTCACCGGGGAGCTGTTTTTT
TRBJ2-5	NA	NA	TRBV19	CASSISRQSETQYF	TGTGCCAGTAGTATCTCGCGGCAGTCGGAGACCCAGTACTTC
TRBJ1-2	NA	TRBD1	TRBV25-1	CASSGLRGGEGYGYTF	TGTGCCAGCAGTGGCCTTAGAGGGGGCGAAGGCTATGGCTACACCTTC
TRBJ2-3	NA	NA	TRBV19	CASLRLRLPADTQYF	TGTGCCAGCCTTCGCCTAAGACTCCCGGCAGATACGCAGTATTTT
TRBJ1-3	few	NA	TRBV3-1/TRBV3-2	CASSQGPFWVNTIYF	TGTGCCAGCAGCCAAGGTCCGTTCTGGGTAAACACCATATATTTT
TRBJ1-5	NA	NA	TRBV7-9	CASSSSKGPQHF	TGTGCCAGCAGCTCCAGCAAGGGGCCCCAGCATTTT
TRBJ1-2	NA	NA	TRBV5-1	CASSFTGSISGDGYTF	TGCGCCAGCAGCTTTACAGGGTCAATCTCCGGTGATGGCTACACCTTC
TRBJ1-6	NA	TRBD1	TRBV19	CASSMGQGSNSPLHF	TGTGCCAGTAGTATGGGACAGGGAAGTAATTCACCCCTCCACTTT